This passage covers 2 T cell receptor beta chains from one sample sequenced in a study of shared clonotypes between healthy human individuals. Some clones are missing from TCRdb's copy, which holds only in-frame ones; the method was immunoSEQ multiplex PCR. In the table there are 2 million to 2.5 million clones, roughly 95% of which are singletons. The sample was naive CD4+ T cells sorted from blood. The subset: CD45RA+ positively selected. The receptors derive from a man in his late teens or twenties in good health.

In its sample, this clone was seen once. Other nucleotide sequences in the sample specify the same CDR3. The chain uses TRBV6-5 and TRBJ2-1, with no clear D. The V end lost 6 bases, the J end lost 7 bases, and 10 bases lay between the germline ends. The germline gives CDR1 MNHEY, CDR2 SVGAGI. This CDR3 comprises 12 residues. The CDR3: CASSRTGNEQFF. The CDR3, as DNA: TGTGCCAGCAGCAGGACCGGGAATGAGCAGTTCTTC.

This sequence joins TRBV28 and TRBJ2-4, with D unresolved. V dropped 6 bases and J dropped 6 bases, with 18 bases sitting between them. There are 15 residues in the CDR3. Germline CDR1 MDHEN, CDR2 SYDVKM. CDR3 amino acids: CASSPPVGIGNIQYF. CDR3 nucleotide sequence: TGTGCCAGCAGCCCTCCTGTAGGGATCGGAAACATTCAGTACTTC.